This T cell receptor beta chain was observed in a study of OX40 agonist ivuxolimab in advanced cancers. Profiled with immunoSEQ multiplex PCR; TCRdb holds only in-frame clones, not every one. The sample lists approximately 99,000 clones, less than 95% occurring once. Germline CDR1 and CDR2: MNHEY and SVGAGI. The CDR3 consists of 15 residues. Trimming shortened V by 1 base and J by 5 bases, and 15 bases separated the two germline ends. This clonotype was sampled from an adult with an advanced solid tumor such as melanoma, head and neck, liver or kidney cancer. Specimen: CD4+ or CD8+ T cells sorted from blood, collected in a trial of the OX40 agonist ivuxolimab. This rearrangement joins TRBV6-5 to TRBJ2-7; D might be TRBD1 (6 bases). Here the CDR3 DNA reads TGTGCCAGCAGTTACTTGGGGACACCGGGCCACGAGCAGTACTTC. Translation gives CASSYLGTPGHEQYF.